These 8 T cell receptor beta chains were all obtained from the same sample, sequenced in a study of CD8+ T cells in alopecia areata. Treatment given: oral pan-JAK inhibitor, 5-10 mg twice daily. cDNA serving as the sequencing template came from extracted, reverse transcribed RNA. Measured with immunoSEQ multiplex PCR; TCRdb has only the in-frame clones, and not every one. The table has about 210,000 clones, 55% to 70% seen once; the top ten hold more than 3.5%. The source was CD4+ T cells sorted from blood, collected at week 4, from a patient treated with tofacitinib. These receptors were taken from a human donor with alopecia areata.

This clone was seen just once. The rearrangement uses TRBV29-1 and TRBJ1-2, with 8 positions matching TRBD1. The germline CDR1 and CDR2 sequences are SQVTM and ANQGSEA. The CDR3 sequence is 13 residues long. V trimming: 7 bases; J trimming: 2 bases; junction bases outside the gene matches: 6. The CDR3 DNA reads as TGCAGCGCACTAAGACAGGGGAACTATGGCTACACCTTC. Amino acids: CSALRQGNYGYTF.

J is TRBJ1-5 and V is TRBV15; weak D call: TRBD1 (6 bases). Trimming shortened V by 3 bases and J by 4 bases, and 10 bases separated the two germline ends. The CDR3 covers 14 residues. Germline CDR1 reads LNHNV; CDR2 reads YYDKDF (reference sequence). For the CDR3, the DNA is TGTGCCACCAGCAGGGGACAAGGTAATCAGCCCCAGCATTTT. Translating gives CATSRGQGNQPQHF.

The chain recombines TRBV4-1 with TRBJ2-5; a possible D gene is TRBD1 (6 bases). The CDR3 covers 14 residues. V was pared by 4 bases and J by 2 bases, with 11 bases between. Looked up from germline, CDR1 is MGHRA and CDR2 is YSYEKL. The CDR3 is CASSRRQVQETQYF. DNA for the CDR3: TGCGCCAGCAGCCGCCGACAGGTGCAAGAGACCCAGTACTTC.

V gene TRBV30 combines with J gene TRBJ1-2; D is perhaps TRBD1 (5 bases). The CDR3 is 14 residues long. Looked up from germline, CDR1 is GTSNPN and CDR2 is SVGIG (reference sequence). The V end lost 1 base, the J end lost 4 bases, and 13 bases lay between the germline ends. This CDR3 is CAWSGAGKAYGYTF. CDR3 bases: TGTGCCTGGAGTGGGGCAGGGAAGGCCTATGGCTACACCTTC.

This chain joins TRBV25-1 and TRBJ1-2; D remains ambiguous. Germline-derived CDR1 and CDR2 are MGHDK and SYGVNS. The CDR3 contains 13 residues. V was trimmed by 3 bases and J by 4 bases, leaving 9 bases between them. As DNA, the CDR3 is TGTGCCAGCAGTGACTACCTGACCTATGGCTACACCTTC. Protein product: CASSDYLTYGYTF.

This clone appeared a few times. V usage is TRBV11-2 and J usage is TRBJ1-1; the D is unclear. Per germline, CDR1 SGHAT and CDR2 FQNNGV. V lost 5 bases to trimming and J lost 6 bases, with 13 bases between them. The CDR3 extends over 13 amino acids. Written as DNA, the CDR3 is TGTGCCAGCAGCATTGCGGGGTTAGCTGAAGCTTTCTTT. Protein sequence: CASSIAGLAEAFF. Filled out from reference TRBV11-2 and TRBJ1-1, the complete variable domain reads EAGVAQSPRYKIIEKRQSVAFWCNPISGHATLYWYQQILGQGPKLLIQFQNNGVVDDSQLPKDRFSAERLKGVDSTLKIQPAKLEDSAVYLCASSIAGLAEAFFGQGTRLTVV.

This sequence joins TRBV19 and TRBJ2-7; D is possibly TRBD1 or TRBD2 (5 bases each). CDR1 is LNHDA and CDR2 is SQIVND in the germline V gene (reference sequence). The CDR3 consists of 15 residues. V lost 3 bases to trimming and J lost 3 bases, with 15 bases between them. CDR3 sequence reads: CASSIGQGALYEQYF. The CDR3 DNA sequence: TGTGCCAGTAGTATTGGGCAGGGAGCCCTCTACGAGCAGTACTTC.

In this sample, this clone turned up once. The chain uses TRBV14 and TRBJ1-1, with TRBD1 identical over 9 bases. Trimming cost V 1 base and J 7 bases; bases outside gene matches: 7. The CDR3 covers 15 residues. The germline V gene has CDR1 SGHDN and CDR2 FVKESK. The CDR3 DNA is TGTGCCAGCAGCCAAGTTGCGGGACAGGGAATTGAAGCTTTCTTT. This encodes CASSQVAGQGIEAFF.